The clone carrying this TCR beta chain was recorded once. The record originates from a study of control samples from healthy donors and cancer patients. The junction had 6 bases not matched to a gene; V was cut back by 0 bases and J by 7 bases. Germline V lookup: CDR1 ENHRY, CDR2 SYGVKD. This CDR3 spans 16 amino acids. The data were produced by immunoSEQ multiplex PCR, yet TCRdb's version contains in-frame clones alone and is incomplete. The data show some 65,000 clones, roughly 82% seen once. The sample comprised PBMCs. J is TRBJ2-1 and V is TRBV10-3; 10 nucleotides align to TRBD2. The TCR originated in a woman aged 50 to 60 with lung cancer. CDR3 sequence reads: CAISESSGGAGNEQFF. CDR3 sequence (DNA): TGTGCCATCAGTGAGTCGAGCGGGGGGGCTGGAAATGAGCAGTTCTTC.